The 5 T cell receptor beta chains listed next were all sequenced from one sample in a study of CD8+ T cells in alopecia areata listed by TCRdb under 2018. The protocol used for the library was the immunoSEQ multiplex PCR assay. To provide template for TCR sequencing, every sample had RNA extracted and reverse transcribed into cDNA. The source is immuneACCESS, and TCRdb retained only in-frame sequences with V and J called. Part of the clones is not carried over; for the studies checked, unresolved V genes explain less than half of this, and the remainder is unexplained. The sample contains 150,000 or so clones, 85% to 90% of them found a single time. The ten biggest clones cover around 16% of the sample. The time point label here, explained by the study, means: baseline before oral tofacitinib. The material sequenced was CD8+ T cells sorted from blood, taken at week 0. The receptors here all came from a human donor with alopecia areata.

V and J are TRBV27 and TRBJ1-1; 8 bases map to TRBD1. Per the germline V gene, CDR1 is MNHEY and CDR2 is SMNVEV (reference sequence). The J segment lost 0 bases and the V segment lost 2 bases, leaving 8 bases of the junction unmatched. The CDR3 loop spans 17 amino acids. The CDR3 loop reads CASSLRTGRLMNTEAFF. CDR3 nucleotide sequence: TGTGCCAGCAGTTTAAGGACAGGGAGACTCATGAACACTGAAGCTTTCTTT.

The V call is TRBV27, the J call TRBJ2-1, with D unclear. The length of the CDR3 is 14 residues. Germline loops: CDR1 MNHEY, CDR2 SMNVEV (reference sequence). Trimming stripped 1 base from V and 0 bases from J, with 4 bases between. This CDR3 is CASSLYSSYNEQFF. The CDR3 nucleotides are TGTGCCAGCAGTTTATACAGCTCCTACAATGAGCAGTTCTTC.

In this sample, this clone turned up a few times. The V call is TRBV11-2, the J call TRBJ2-5; the match to TRBD2 covers 9 bases. The DNA end favors TRBJ2-7, so the J call may be wrong. Germline CDR1 reads SGHAT; CDR2 reads FQNNGV. The CDR3 is 16 amino acids. This CDR3 is CASSWVTSGPSYEQYF. The CDR3 DNA reads as TGTGCCAGCAGCTGGGTGACTAGCGGACCTTCCTACGAGCAGTACTTC.

This rearrangement joins TRBV29-1 to TRBJ1-1, with a weak D call TRBD1 (6 bases). Trimming left V 1 base short and J 3 bases short, with 15 bases between. Germline V gene data show CDR1 as SQVTM and CDR2 as ANQGSEA. The CDR3 sequence is 15 residues long. The CDR3 region is CSVEADIRGDTEAFF. The CDR3 region has the DNA TGCAGCGTTGAAGCCGATATAAGGGGGGACACTGAAGCTTTCTTT.

The gene calls are TRBV7-9 and TRBJ2-2; no definite D call. The ends were cut back, 5 bases at V and 7 bases at J, with 11 bases in the middle. The germline V gene encodes CDR1 SEHNR and CDR2 FQNEAQ (reference sequence). The CDR3 sequence is 13 residues long. The CDR3 is CASSQRVVGELFF. CDR3 nucleotides: TGTGCCAGCAGCCAACGGGTGGTCGGGGAGCTGTTTTTT.